In its sample, the clone carrying this T cell receptor (beta chain) was seen a few times. What it binds is not known. These data come from a study of identical twins. Regarding the study as a whole: Models underestimated how often monozygotic twins shared out-of-frame TCR alpha.

A universal primer binding site was introduced by template switching. The final cDNA contained unique molecular identifiers. MiXCR, applied by TCRdb to the 5' RACE reads, yields one record per CDR3 protein. The sample has some 560,000 distinct CDR3 sequences, more than 9% seen once. Unmatched junction bases numbered 9, after V lost 4 bases and J lost 5 bases. This CDR3 comprises 15 residues. Germline CDR1 MGHDK, CDR2 SYGVNS. This sample was shared with a second study, whose subject was yellow fever vaccine responses in identical twins.

This receptor was obtained from a woman aged 18-29 years in good health. The sample taken for sequencing was PBMCs. The V and J genes are TRBV25-1 and TRBJ1-2; 8 bases align to TRBD1. The CDR3 here is CASSVFRGQEYGYTF. CDR3 coding DNA: TGTGCCAGCAGTGTTTTTCGGGGACAGGAGTATGGCTACACCTTC.